The subject of this entry is one TCR beta chain. Per the original methods: Nucleated cell counts were estimated from reference gene primer amplification. Clones were read by immunoSEQ multiplex PCR, and TCRdb kept only the in-frame ones, dropping some. V and J calls and clone size follow that table, whereas D and trimming were derived from the DNA. The profile covers 130,000 to 150,000 clones, with roughly 84% appearing a single time and 10% to 13% taken by the ten largest. The trim removed 4 bases at V and 3 bases at J, leaving 6 bases unmatched. The V gene's germline CDR1 is SGHTA and CDR2 FQGNSA. The CDR3 is 15 residues long. The data originate from a study of blood T cell repertoires in COVID-19. Study overall: The United States, Italy and Spain provided the acute and convalescent COVID-19 samples. The analysed material was cDNA or gDNA that came from T cells, B-cell-depleted T cells, or PBMCs.

V and J are TRBV7-2 and TRBJ1-5; 7 nucleotides match TRBD1. The sample comprised peripheral blood. The sequence was obtained from a man aged 60-69 years with active or convalescent COVID-19. CDR3 sequence: CASSYQTGNNQPQHF. CDR3 sequence (DNA): TGTGCCAGCAGCTACCAGACAGGGAACAATCAGCCCCAGCATTTT.